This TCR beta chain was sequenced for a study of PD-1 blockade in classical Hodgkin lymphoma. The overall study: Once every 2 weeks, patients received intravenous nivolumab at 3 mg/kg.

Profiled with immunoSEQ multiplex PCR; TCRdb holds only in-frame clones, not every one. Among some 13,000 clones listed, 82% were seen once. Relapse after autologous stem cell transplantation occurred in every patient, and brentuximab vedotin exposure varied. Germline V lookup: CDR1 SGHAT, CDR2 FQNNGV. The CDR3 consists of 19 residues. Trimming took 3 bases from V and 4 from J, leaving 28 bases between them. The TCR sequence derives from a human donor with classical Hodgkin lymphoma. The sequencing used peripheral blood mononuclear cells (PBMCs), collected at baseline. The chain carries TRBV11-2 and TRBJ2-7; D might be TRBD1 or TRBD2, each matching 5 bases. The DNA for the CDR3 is TGTGCCAGCAGCTTTTGGGACCCCCCAGGCCAGGCCATCTCTTACGAGCAGTACTTC. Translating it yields CASSFWDPPGQAISYEQYF.